This entry describes one TCR beta chain. Per the original methods: Reference gene primers were amplified, and this amplification served to estimate nucleated cell counts. TCRdb's table, derived via immunoSEQ multiplex PCR, lists solely in-frame clones and lacks some. From that table come the V and J calls and clone size; the DNA was used to work out D and trimming. The sample yields 250,000 to 300,000 clones, 85% to 90% seen once. These data are taken from a study of blood T cell repertoires in COVID-19. Study-level background: The United States, Italy and Spain provided the acute and convalescent COVID-19 samples. PBMCs, B-cell-depleted T cells, or T cells were the source of the cDNA or gDNA that made up the material.

The CDR3 is made up of 15 amino acids. Trimming took 5 bases from V and 1 from J; bases not matched to a gene: 6. Germline V gene sequence: CDR1 LNHDA, CDR2 SQIVND (reference sequence). The chain combines TRBV19 with TRBJ2-3; TRBD2 agrees at 7 bases. Specimen: peripheral blood. This receptor was identified in a middle-aged woman who had recovered from COVID-19. The CDR3 is CASSVWAGGTDTQYF. In DNA form, the CDR3 reads TGTGCCAGTAGTGTCTGGGCGGGGGGCACAGATACGCAGTATTTT.